The 18 T cell receptor beta chains below were found in one sample sequenced in a study of T cells in Graves' hyperthyroidism and ophthalmopathy. RNA transcripts provided the source from which TCR beta CDR3 regions were amplified. First-round RT-PCR with HTBI primers amplified the TCR CDR3 region. TCRdb re-analysed the multiplex PCR reads in MiXCR, keeping a single row per CDR3 protein. The table includes over 450,000 distinct CDR3 sequences, roughly 14% detected once. Material for sequencing was blood. The receptors come from a woman aged 18-29 years with Graves' hyperthyroidism.

The table lists this clonotype with many counts. The genes are TRBV6-2 or TRBV6-3 and TRBJ2-1, with D uncertain. Germline CDR1 MNHEY, CDR2 SVGEGT. The CDR3 is 11 residues long. Trimming pared 2 bases from V and 6 bases from J, leaving 2 bases between. The CDR3 is CASSYGNEQFF. The CDR3 nucleotides are TGTGCCAGCAGTTACGGCAATGAGCAGTTCTTC.

Many counts were recorded for this clonotype. The V call is TRBV7-9, the J call TRBJ2-1; the match to TRBD2 covers 11 bases. The CDR3 runs to 21 residues. Germline lookup yields CDR1 SEHNR and CDR2 FQNEAQ (reference sequence). V dropped 3 bases and J dropped 0; count of bases not matched to a gene: 16. CDR3 sequence: CASSFSWAGLAAVSSYNEQFF. Written as DNA, the CDR3 is TGTGCCAGCAGCTTCTCCTGGGCGGGACTAGCGGCAGTAAGCTCCTACAATGAGCAGTTCTTC.

This clonotype occurred many times. The chain combines TRBV6-2 or TRBV6-3 with TRBJ2-1, with TRBD2 matching over 15 bases. Germline values: CDR1 MNHEY, CDR2 SVGEGT. The V segment lost 3 bases and the J segment 6 bases; nucleotides outside the gene matches: 12. The CDR3 sequence is 19 residues long. CDR3 sequence (DNA): TGTGCCAGCAGTTATCGGACTAGCGGGAGGGCCTCCCCCTCCAATGAGCAGTTCTTC. Residues: CASSYRTSGRASPSNEQFF.

V and J are TRBV6-1 and TRBJ1-1, with D unresolved. The CDR3 has 12 amino acids. Trimming pared 7 bases from V and 8 bases from J, leaving 14 bases between. Germline CDR1 is MNHNS and CDR2 is SASEGT. The CDR3 region has the DNA TGTGCCAGCACCCAGGTGCGTTACGAAGCTTTCTTT. Its protein product is CASTQVRYEAFF.

This clonotype was counted ten times or more. The chain couples TRBV5-6 to TRBJ2-1, with TRBD1 matching 8 bases. V shed 6 bases and J 6 bases; nucleotides not matched to a gene: 20. The CDR3 spans 18 residues. The germline V gene has CDR1 SGHDT and CDR2 YYEEEE. CDR3 DNA: TGTGCCAGCACCACCGACAGGGGACGGGCCCATTACGTCAATGAGCAGTTCTTC. It specifies CASTTDRGRAHYVNEQFF.

Ten or more counts support this clonotype. The chain links TRBV6-6 to TRBJ1-2; D gene unclear. This CDR3 region has 13 residues. V was clipped by 1 base and J by 7 bases, with 10 bases between them. Germline V gene sequence: CDR1 MNHNY, CDR2 SVGAGI (reference sequence). CDR3 sequence: CASSYYTPGGYTF. The DNA of the CDR3 is TGTGCCAGCAGTTACTACACCCCCGGTGGCTACACCTTC.

This clonotype was found many times. The V and J genes are TRBV6-1 and TRBJ1-1; 8 positions agree with TRBD1. In germline, CDR1 is MNHNS, CDR2 SASEGT. V lost 4 bases to trimming and J lost 4 bases; unmatched junction nucleotides: 8. This CDR3 is 15 amino acids long. CDR3 protein: CASSGGPTGVTEAFF. In DNA, the CDR3 is TGTGCCAGCAGTGGGGGTCCGACAGGGGTCACTGAAGCTTTCTTT.

The chain has TRBV12-3 or TRBV12-4 and TRBJ1-2; D not resolved. V was pared by 3 bases and J by 10 bases, with 15 bases between. The CDR3 loop spans 13 amino acids. In DNA form, the CDR3 reads TGTGCCAGCAGTTTCACGGACCGTGACGACTACACCTTC. Translation: CASSFTDRDDYTF.

This clonotype was seen ten or more times. This rearrangement joins TRBV12-3 or TRBV12-4 to TRBJ2-4; TRBD2 matches 7 bases. The CDR3 sequence is 17 residues long. The J segment lost 0 bases and the V segment lost 5 bases, leaving 10 bases of the junction unmatched. CDR3 in amino acids: CASSPRTSELAKNIQYF. The CDR3 DNA reads TGTGCCAGCAGTCCCCGTACTAGCGAACTAGCCAAAAACATTCAGTACTTC.

For this clonotype: A read error is possible here, since a much larger clone lies one base away. The V gene is TRBV12-3 or TRBV12-4, the J gene TRBJ1-4; tentative D call: TRBD1 (5 bases). V was shortened by 6 bases and J by 7 bases, with 18 bases between the two germline ends. The CDR3 has 15 residues. In DNA, the CDR3 is TGTGCCAGCAGCGATGCATGGGTTAGGGGTGAAAAACTGTTTTTT. Protein product: CASSDAWVRGEKLFF.

This clonotype was seen repeatedly, ten times or more. The chain links TRBV30 to TRBJ1-1, with D unclear. Trimming shortened V by 4 bases and J by 1 base, and 10 bases separated the two germline ends. Germline V lookup: CDR1 GTSNPN, CDR2 SVGIG (reference sequence). The CDR3 totals 13 residues. The CDR3 reads CAWIWAANTEAFF. In DNA, the CDR3 is TGTGCCTGGATCTGGGCAGCGAACACTGAAGCTTTCTTT.

This clonotype has just a few counts. The J gene is TRBJ1-2, the V gene TRBV7-3; D is perhaps TRBD1 (6 bases). This CDR3 is 14 amino acids long. Germline CDR1 is SGHTA and CDR2 is FQGTGA. V was trimmed by 0 bases and J by 4 bases, leaving 9 bases between them. DNA for the CDR3: TGTGCCAGCAGCTTAACGGCAGGGGCCTATGGCTACACCTTC. Residues: CASSLTAGAYGYTF.

Many counts were recorded for this clonotype. This chain joins TRBV10-3 and TRBJ2-5; 9 bases align to TRBD2. Trimming removed 3 bases from V and 0 bases from J; junction bases left unmatched: 5. The CDR3 runs 16 residues. Looked up from germline, CDR1 is ENHRY and CDR2 is SYGVKD. CDR3 in DNA: TGTGCCATCAGTGAACGACTAGCGGCGTACCAAGAGACCCAGTACTTC. This codes for CAISERLAAYQETQYF.

This clonotype was observed many times. The CDR3 DNA reads TGTGCCAGCAGCCAAGGAGGGAATAGCGCTGAAGCTTTCTTT. Its translation is CASSQGGNSAEAFF. V and J are TRBV3-1 and TRBJ1-1; no firm D call. The germline CDR1 and CDR2 sequences are LGHDT and YNNKEL (reference sequence). Trimming removed 1 base at V and 6 bases at J, with 12 bases between. This CDR3 has 14 amino acids.

This clonotype was detected many times. V is TRBV19 and J is TRBJ2-1; a possible D gene is TRBD1 (6 bases). Between the trimmed V and J ends, which lost 11 bases and 6 bases, there was a span of 32 bases. Germline V gives CDR1 LNHDA, CDR2 SQIVND (reference sequence). The CDR3 is 18 residues long. Written as DNA, the CDR3 is TGTGCCTCCCGGGACACTATAGTTCCACGCCCAAAATTCAATGAGCAGTTCTTC. Translation gives CASRDTIVPRPKFNEQFF.

This clonotype has at least ten counts. This sequence joins TRBV6-1 and TRBJ2-7; 12 bases agree with TRBD2. In germline, CDR1 is MNHNS, CDR2 SASEGT. J was trimmed by 6 bases and V by 10 bases; bases with no gene match: 7. CDR3 length: 13 amino acids. The CDR3 is CATASSGRVEQYV. DNA for the CDR3: TGTGCCACTGCCTCTAGCGGGAGGGTCGAGCAGTACGTC.

The V call is TRBV7-9, the J call TRBJ1-6; no clear D. The CDR3 is 12 amino acids. The ends were cut back, 3 bases at V and 10 bases at J, with 7 bases in the middle. Per the germline V gene, CDR1 is SEHNR and CDR2 is FQNEAQ (reference sequence). The CDR3: CASSFGVSPLHF. CDR3 coding DNA: TGTGCCAGCAGCTTCGGGGTATCACCCCTCCACTTT.

This clonotype was detected only a few times. Since a much larger clone is just one base distant, this may be a read error. This chain joins TRBV6-1 and TRBJ2-3; D is unclear. The CDR3 contains 16 residues. V lost 4 bases to trimming and J lost 6 bases, with 20 bases between them. Germline values: CDR1 MNHNS, CDR2 SASEGT. DNA of the CDR3: TGTGCCAGCAGTGGAGCGCTTCGAATCGGCGTGGATACGCAGTATTTT. Amino acids: CASSGALRIGVDTQYF.